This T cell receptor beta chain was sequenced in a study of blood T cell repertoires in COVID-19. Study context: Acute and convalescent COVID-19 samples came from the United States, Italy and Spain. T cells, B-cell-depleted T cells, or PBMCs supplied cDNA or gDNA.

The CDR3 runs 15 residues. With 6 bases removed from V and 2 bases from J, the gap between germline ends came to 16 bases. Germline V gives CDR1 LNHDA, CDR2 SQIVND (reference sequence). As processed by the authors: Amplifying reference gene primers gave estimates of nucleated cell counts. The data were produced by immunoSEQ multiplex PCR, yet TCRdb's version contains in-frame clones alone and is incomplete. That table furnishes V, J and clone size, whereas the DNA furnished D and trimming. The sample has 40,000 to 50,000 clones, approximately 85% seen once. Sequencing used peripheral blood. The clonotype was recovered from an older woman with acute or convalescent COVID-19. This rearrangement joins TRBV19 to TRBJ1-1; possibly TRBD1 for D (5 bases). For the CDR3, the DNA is TGTGCCAGTAGAGTCGGGGGTACCCAAAACACTGAAGCTTTCTTT. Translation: CASRVGGTQNTEAFF.